The rows below give T cell receptor beta chains drawn from one sample of a study of response to subunit inactivated influenza vaccine. One entry per CDR3 protein results from TCRdb running MiXCR on the RT-PCR reads. Of hundreds of thousands of distinct CDR3 sequences in the sample, 7.6% are singletons; the top ten hold 10% to 15%. The specimen was PBMCs from blood, collected less than 25 months after vaccination. Source of these receptors: a man in his fifties or sixties who received an inactivated influenza vaccine. Each CDR3 is given with its conserved first and last residue. The D gene is left open where the match is weak. Some rows mark clone size as missing; the rest say once, few, many or name a class of expanded clone.

D: .; size: .; V: TRBV7-2; J: TRBJ1-6; CDR3: CASSLVVGGSPLHF; DNA: TGTGCCAGCAGCTTAGTCGTCGGTGGTTCACCCCTCCACTTT
D: TRBD1; size: .; V: TRBV7-2; J: TRBJ1-2; CDR3: CASSFSPGQGARGYTF; DNA: TGTGCCAGCAGCTTTTCCCCGGGACAGGGGGCGCGAGGCTACACCTTC
D: TRBD2; size: .; V: TRBV12-3/TRBV12-4; J: TRBJ2-5; CDR3: CASSLGLAGDTQETQYF; DNA: TGTGCCAGCAGTTTGGGACTAGCGGGGGATACTCAAGAGACCCAGTACTTC
D: .; size: many; V: TRBV20-1; J: TRBJ1-1; CDR3: CSATLQGYYTEAFF; DNA: TGCAGTGCTACCCTACAGGGTTACTACACTGAAGCTTTCTTT
D: TRBD2; size: .; V: TRBV4-3; J: TRBJ2-5; CDR3: CASSQGGGNGETQYF; DNA: TGCGCCAGCAGCCAAGGCGGGGGGAATGGAGAGACCCAGTACTTC
D: TRBD1; size: many; V: TRBV4-3; J: TRBJ1-4; CDR3: CASSPLTGKNEKLFF; DNA: TGCGCCAGCAGCCCGTTGACAGGGAAAAATGAAAAACTGTTTTTT
D: .; size: few; V: TRBV24-1; J: TRBJ2-1; CDR3: CATSDSYYNEQFF; DNA: TGTGCCACCAGTGACAGCTACTACAATGAGCAGTTCTTC
D: .; size: few; V: TRBV9; J: TRBJ1-5; CDR3: CASSVGGQGNQPQHF; DNA: TGTGCCAGCAGCGTAGGGGGTCAAGGGAATCAGCCCCAGCATTTT
D: .; size: few; V: TRBV7-9; J: TRBJ2-3; CDR3: CASSLVVSDTQYF; DNA: TGTGCCAGCAGCTTAGTGGTCTCAGATACGCAGTATTTT
D: .; size: few; V: TRBV29-1; J: TRBJ2-1; CDR3: CSVGPDGGLSSEQFF; DNA: TGCAGCGTTGGCCCCGACGGGGGGCTATCAAGCGAGCAGTTCTTC
D: TRBD2; size: .; V: TRBV7-9; J: TRBJ2-3; CDR3: CASSKTSGIPDTQYF; DNA: TGTGCCAGCAGCAAGACTAGCGGGATCCCAGATACGCAGTATTTT
D: TRBD2; size: many; V: TRBV6-1; J: TRBJ2-3; CDR3: CASSRGGAKSDTQYF; DNA: TGTGCCAGCAGTCGCGGGGGGGCCAAGTCAGATACGCAGTATTTT
D: .; size: few; V: TRBV29-1; J: TRBJ1-5; CDR3: CSVCIGDQPQHF; DNA: TGCAGCGTGTGTATTGGGGATCAGCCCCAGCATTTT
D: .; size: few; V: TRBV9; J: TRBJ2-3; CDR3: CASSATPTDTQYF; DNA: TGTGCCAGCAGCGCGACTCCAACAGATACGCAGTATTTT
D: .; size: few; V: TRBV7-2; J: TRBJ1-2; CDR3: CASSHNRAFYGYTF; DNA: TGTGCCAGCAGCCATAACAGGGCTTTCTATGGCTACACCTTC
D: TRBD2; size: .; V: TRBV4-2; J: TRBJ2-1; CDR3: CASSQSSGLNNEQFF; DNA: TGTGCCAGCAGCCAATCTAGCGGGCTTAACAATGAGCAGTTCTTC
D: TRBD1; size: few; V: TRBV6-1; J: TRBJ2-7; CDR3: CASTQGGTGGSKQYF; DNA: TGTGCCAGCACCCAAGGAGGGACAGGGGGCTCTAAGCAGTACTTC
D: TRBD2; size: few; V: TRBV20-1; J: TRBJ2-1; CDR3: CSAAGTSGKIDNEQFF; DNA: TGCAGTGCTGCGGGGACTAGCGGGAAGATCGACAATGAGCAGTTCTTC
D: .; size: many; V: TRBV29-1; J: TRBJ2-5; CDR3: CSVDGGDNAIEETQYF; DNA: TGCAGCGTTGATGGGGGGGACAACGCAATTGAAGAGACCCAGTACTTC
D: TRBD2; size: few; V: TRBV4-2; J: TRBJ2-5; CDR3: CASSQDATSGGETQYF; DNA: TGTGCCAGCAGCCAAGATGCGACTAGCGGGGGGGAGACCCAGTACTTC
D: .; size: many; V: TRBV7-9; J: TRBJ1-2; CDR3: CASSPNRFYGYTF; DNA: TGTGCCAGCAGCCCCAATCGTTTCTATGGCTACACCTTC
D: TRBD1; size: few; V: TRBV4-2; J: TRBJ1-3; CDR3: CASSQVDRGGNTIYF; DNA: TGTGCCAGCAGCCAAGTGGACAGGGGTGGAAACACCATATATTTT
D: .; size: few; V: TRBV10-3; J: TRBJ2-5; CDR3: CAISPKEGETQYF; DNA: TGTGCCATCAGCCCAAAGGAGGGAGAGACCCAGTACTTC
D: TRBD1; size: .; V: TRBV28; J: TRBJ1-2; CDR3: CASRMGQGAGGYTF; DNA: TGTGCCAGCAGGATGGGACAGGGGGCAGGTGGCTACACCTTC
D: .; size: .; V: TRBV9; J: TRBJ1-5; CDR3: CASSLVGSQPQHF; DNA: TGTGCCAGCAGCCTCGTGGGGTCTCAGCCCCAGCATTTT
D: TRBD1; size: few; V: TRBV2; J: TRBJ1-6; CDR3: CAGCPGGESPLHF; DNA: TGTGCCGGCTGCCCAGGGGGTGAATCACCCCTCCACTTT
D: .; size: many; V: TRBV5-1; J: TRBJ1-1; CDR3: CASSLSSERTEAFF; DNA: TGCGCCAGCAGCTTGAGTTCGGAGAGAACTGAAGCTTTCTTT
D: TRBD1; size: few; V: TRBV12-3/TRBV12-4; J: TRBJ1-1; CDR3: CASTPGQGMTEAFF; DNA: TGTGCCAGCACCCCCGGACAGGGGATGACTGAAGCTTTCTTT
D: .; size: .; V: TRBV20-1; J: TRBJ1-2; CDR3: CSASMSGKNYGYTF; DNA: TGCAGTGCTAGTATGTCAGGGAAGAACTATGGCTACACCTTC
D: .; size: .; V: TRBV6-1; J: TRBJ2-1; CDR3: CASQKAQGSSYNEQFF; DNA: TGTGCCAGCCAAAAAGCACAGGGAAGCTCCTACAATGAGCAGTTCTTC
D: TRBD2; size: many; V: TRBV11-2; J: TRBJ2-3; CDR3: CASSLVPGLAGVRTDTQYF; DNA: TGTGCCAGCAGCTTAGTTCCGGGACTAGCGGGAGTACGGACAGATACGCAGTATTTT
D: .; size: .; V: TRBV10-3; J: TRBJ1-5; CDR3: CAISVSGGSNQPQHF; DNA: TGTGCCATCAGTGTCTCTGGCGGCAGCAATCAGCCCCAGCATTTT
D: .; size: many; V: TRBV29-1; J: TRBJ2-5; CDR3: CSVERNSQETQYF; DNA: TGCAGCGTTGAGCGGAACTCCCAAGAGACCCAGTACTTC
D: .; size: many; V: TRBV5-4; J: TRBJ1-1; CDR3: CASNRQLSNTEAFF; DNA: TGTGCCAGCAATAGACAGCTCTCTAACACTGAAGCTTTCTTT
D: .; size: many; V: TRBV9; J: TRBJ2-1; CDR3: CASSLTEYNEQFF; DNA: TGTGCCAGCAGCTTAACAGAATACAATGAGCAGTTCTTC
D: .; size: .; V: TRBV20-1; J: TRBJ1-1; CDR3: CSARDGRGSTEAFF; DNA: TGCAGTGCTAGGGACGGCCGAGGGTCCACTGAAGCTTTCTTT
D: .; size: few; V: TRBV12-3/TRBV12-4; J: TRBJ2-7; CDR3: CASSFSAEGYEQYF; DNA: TGTGCCAGCAGTTTTAGCGCGGAAGGATACGAGCAGTACTTC
D: .; size: few; V: TRBV11-2; J: TRBJ2-2; CDR3: CASSGVGVGRYTGELFF; DNA: TGTGCCAGCAGCGGTGTAGGTGTAGGGAGGTACACCGGGGAGCTGTTTTTT
D: .; size: few; V: TRBV9; J: TRBJ2-7; CDR3: CASSVGTQTYEQYF; DNA: TGTGCCAGCAGCGTCGGGACTCAAACCTACGAGCAGTACTTC
D: TRBD2; size: .; V: TRBV27; J: TRBJ2-1; CDR3: CASSLYLPGGGSYNEQFF; DNA: TGTGCCAGCAGTTTATATCTCCCGGGAGGAGGCTCCTACAATGAGCAGTTCTTC
D: TRBD1; size: .; V: TRBV6-1; J: TRBJ1-4; CDR3: CASRKGAANEKQFF; DNA: TGTGCCAGCAGGAAGGGGGCGGCTAATGAAAAACAGTTTTTT
D: TRBD2; size: few; V: TRBV20-1; J: TRBJ2-4; CDR3: CSARETSGRISTKRAKNIQYF; DNA: TGCAGTGCTAGAGAAACTAGCGGGAGAATATCCACCAAGCGTGCCAAAAACATTCAGTACTTC
D: .; size: many; V: TRBV7-9; J: TRBJ1-4; CDR3: CATLIRGDEKLFF; DNA: TGTGCCACTTTAATCAGGGGAGATGAAAAACTGTTTTTT
D: .; size: many; V: TRBV20-1; J: TRBJ1-5; CDR3: CSAGQQNQPQHF; DNA: TGCAGTGCGGGGCAGCAAAATCAGCCCCAGCATTTT
D: TRBD2; size: .; V: TRBV7-8; J: TRBJ2-3; CDR3: CASSLVGTTPSRADTQYF; DNA: TGTGCCAGCAGCTTAGTCGGGACTACTCCTTCGAGGGCAGATACGCAGTATTTT
D: .; size: few; V: TRBV6-1; J: TRBJ2-5; CDR3: CASRGAGRETQYF; DNA: TGTGCCAGCAGGGGGGCTGGGCGGGAGACCCAGTACTTC
D: .; size: many; V: TRBV3-1; J: TRBJ2-3; CDR3: CASSQDPGGLSTDTQYF; DNA: TGTGCCAGCAGCCAAGATCCAGGCGGATTGAGCACAGATACGCAGTATTTT
D: .; size: .; V: TRBV4-1; J: TRBJ1-2; CDR3: CASSRELNYGYIF; DNA: TGCGCCAGCAGCCGGGAACTAAACTATGGCTACATCTTC
D: .; size: many; V: TRBV7-2; J: TRBJ2-7; CDR3: CASSWTPGLPMYEQYF; DNA: TGTGCCAGCAGCTGGACCCCGGGACTCCCTATGTACGAGCAGTACTTC
D: .; size: many; V: TRBV5-5; J: TRBJ2-3; CDR3: CASSPPHSSTDTQYF; DNA: TGTGCCAGCAGCCCACCTCACTCTAGCACAGATACGCAGTATTTT
D: TRBD1; size: few; V: TRBV6-2/TRBV6-3; J: TRBJ2-3; CDR3: CASSRQGHQYF; DNA: TGTGCCAGCAGTCGACAGGGGCACCAGTATTTT
D: .; size: many; V: TRBV5-4; J: TRBJ1-2; CDR3: CASSLARGVDYGYTF; DNA: TGTGCCAGCAGCTTGGCACGGGGTGTCGACTATGGCTACACCTTC
D: TRBD1; size: .; V: TRBV7-2; J: TRBJ2-3; CDR3: CASSFRTGTADTQYF; DNA: TGTGCCAGCAGCTTTCGGACAGGGACGGCAGATACGCAGTATTTT
D: .; size: many; V: TRBV11-2; J: TRBJ2-1; CDR3: CASSIQGNEQFF; DNA: TGTGCCAGCAGCATCCAGGGTAATGAGCAGTTCTTC
D: .; size: many; V: TRBV11-2; J: TRBJ2-3; CDR3: CASSASVPRSPSNTDTQYF; DNA: TGTGCCAGCAGCGCATCAGTTCCGCGAAGCCCGTCGAACACAGATACGCAGTATTTT